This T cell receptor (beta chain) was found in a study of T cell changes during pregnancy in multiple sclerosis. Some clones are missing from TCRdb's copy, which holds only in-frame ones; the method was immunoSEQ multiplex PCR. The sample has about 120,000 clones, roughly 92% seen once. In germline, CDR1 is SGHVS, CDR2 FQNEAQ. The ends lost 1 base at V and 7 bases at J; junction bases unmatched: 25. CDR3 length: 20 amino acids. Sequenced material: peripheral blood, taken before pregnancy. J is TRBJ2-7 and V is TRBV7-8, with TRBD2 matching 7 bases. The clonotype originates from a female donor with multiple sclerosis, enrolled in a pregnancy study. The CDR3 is CASSLVGRLAERSSIGEQYF. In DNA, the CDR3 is TGTGCCAGCAGCTTAGTAGGACGGCTAGCGGAGCGGTCGTCTATAGGGGAGCAGTACTTC.